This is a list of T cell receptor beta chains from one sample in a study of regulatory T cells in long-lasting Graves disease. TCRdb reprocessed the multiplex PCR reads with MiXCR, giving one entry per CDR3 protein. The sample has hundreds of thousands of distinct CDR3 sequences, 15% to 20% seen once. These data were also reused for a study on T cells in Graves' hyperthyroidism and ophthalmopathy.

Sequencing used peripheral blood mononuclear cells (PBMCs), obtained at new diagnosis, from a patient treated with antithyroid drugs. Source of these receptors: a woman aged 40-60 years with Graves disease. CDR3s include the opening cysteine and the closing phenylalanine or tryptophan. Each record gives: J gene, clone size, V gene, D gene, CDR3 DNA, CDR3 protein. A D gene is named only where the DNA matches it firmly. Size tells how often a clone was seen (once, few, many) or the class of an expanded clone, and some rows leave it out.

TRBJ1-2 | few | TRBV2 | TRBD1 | TGTGCCAGCAGTGAAGGGCGGACAGGCGTTGGCTACACCTTC | CASSEGRTGVGYTF
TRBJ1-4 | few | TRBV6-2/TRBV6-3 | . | TGTGCCAGCAGTTACTCAGCCGAGAAAAATGAAAAACTGTTTTTT | CASSYSAEKNEKLFF
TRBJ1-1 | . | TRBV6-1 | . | TGTGCCAGCAGTGACGGAACAGGGTTAGCTTTCTTT | CASSDGTGLAFF
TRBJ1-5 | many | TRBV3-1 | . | TGTGCCAGCAGCCAAGCGGGGGTAGGGAGCAATCAGCCCCAGCATTTT | CASSQAGVGSNQPQHF
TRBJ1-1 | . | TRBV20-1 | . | TGCAGTGCACGGACAGCCATGAACACTGAAGCTTTCTTT | CSARTAMNTEAFF
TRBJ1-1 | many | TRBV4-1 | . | TGCGCCAGCAGCCTCCAGATGGGCGGAAACACTGAAGCTTTCTTT | CASSLQMGGNTEAFF
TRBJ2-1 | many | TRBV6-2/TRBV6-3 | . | TGTGCCAGCATAAACCAGCAGGCTAATGAGCAGTTCTTC | CASINQQANEQFF
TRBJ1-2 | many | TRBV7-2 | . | TGTGCCAGCAGCCGAGGTGGAATCTCTAACTATGGCTACACCTTC | CASSRGGISNYGYTF
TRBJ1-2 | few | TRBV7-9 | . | TGTGCCAGCAGCAATTCCCCCGGGGGCTACACCTTC | CASSNSPGGYTF
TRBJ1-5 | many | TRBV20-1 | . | TGCAGTGCTAAGAGCGGGGGGGCCTATAGCAATCAGCCCCAGCATTTT | CSAKSGGAYSNQPQHF
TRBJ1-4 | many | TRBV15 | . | TGTGCCACCAGCACCAGGTCCGGAGGGGAGGAAAAACTGTTTTTT | CATSTRSGGEEKLFF
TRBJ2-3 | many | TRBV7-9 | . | TGTGCCAGCAGCTCCGGGACACCTAGCACAGATACGCAGTATTTT | CASSSGTPSTDTQYF
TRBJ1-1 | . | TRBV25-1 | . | TGTGCCAGCAGTCAAAGATGGGAGAACACTGAAGCTTTCTTT | CASSQRWENTEAFF
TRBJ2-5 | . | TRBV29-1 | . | TGCAGCGCCGGACGGGGGGCGATGGAGACCCAGTACTTC | CSAGRGAMETQYF
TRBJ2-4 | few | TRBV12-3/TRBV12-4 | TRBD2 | TGTGCCAGCAGTCTTCCGGGACCCTACGCGGGGGGCATTCAGTACTTC | CASSLPGPYAGGIQYF
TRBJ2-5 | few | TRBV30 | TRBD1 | TGTGCCTGGGCAGGGGGCGCGGAGACCCAGTACTTC | CAWAGGAETQYF
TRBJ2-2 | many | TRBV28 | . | TGTGCCAGCAGTTTTGCCCGGGCGACGTACGGCACCGGGGAGCTGTTTTTT | CASSFARATYGTGELFF
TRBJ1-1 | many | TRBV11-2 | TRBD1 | TGTGCCAGCACCCCTGGGACAGGGAACACTGAAGCTTTCTTT | CASTPGTGNTEAFF
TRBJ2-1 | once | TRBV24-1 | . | TGTGCCACCAGTGATGGGGACCCTTTGGGAAATGAGCAGTTCTTC | CATSDGDPLGNEQFF
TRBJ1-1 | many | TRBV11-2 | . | TGTGCCAGCAGCTTTCTCCGGGGGCGATCAGGGACTGAAGCTTTCTTT | CASSFLRGRSGTEAFF
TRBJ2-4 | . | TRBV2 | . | TGTGCCAGCAATGAAAGGGTCGCCCAAAACATTCAGTACTTC | CASNERVAQNIQYF
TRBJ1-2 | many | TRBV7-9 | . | TGTGCCAGCAGCTTTGATGACAGAAACTATGGCTACACCTTC | CASSFDDRNYGYTF
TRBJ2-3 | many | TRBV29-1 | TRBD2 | TGCAGCGTTGAAGATGAGTCTAGCGGGAGTAGCACAGATACGCAGTATTTT | CSVEDESSGSSTDTQYF
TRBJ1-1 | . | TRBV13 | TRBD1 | TGTGCCAGCAGAGAAGGGACAGCGAACACTGAAGCTTACTTT | CASREGTANTEAYF
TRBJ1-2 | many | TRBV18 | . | TGTGCCAGCTCACCGGGCAGTTTCTATGGCTACACCTTC | CASSPGSFYGYTF
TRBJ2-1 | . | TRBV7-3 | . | TGTGCCAGCAGCTTAGATGGGGGTCAGGGTCATCAGCCTTACTTCTCCTACGAGCAGTTCTTC | CASSLDGGQGHQPYFSYEQFF
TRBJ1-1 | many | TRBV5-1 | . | TGCGCCAGCAGCTCCCATGGGAGCCAGAACACTGAAGCTTTCTTT | CASSSHGSQNTEAFF
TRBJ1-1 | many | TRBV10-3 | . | TGTGCCATCAGTAGGGACCCCACTGCTGGAAATGAAGCTTTCTTT | CAISRDPTAGNEAFF
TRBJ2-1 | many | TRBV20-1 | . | TGCAGTGCTAGAGTTGGGGGCGGCCGAGACAATGAGCAGTTCTTC | CSARVGGGRDNEQFF
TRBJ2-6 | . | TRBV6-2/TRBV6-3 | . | TGTGCCAGCAGTGAAGGGGCCTCTGGGGCCAACGTCCTGACTTTC | CASSEGASGANVLTF
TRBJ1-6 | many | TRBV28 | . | TGTGCCAGCAGTCAAGGGATACAACCCCTCCACTTT | CASSQGIQPLHF